Presented here are 17 T cell receptor beta chains from one specimen sequenced in a study of post-analysis software for immune sequencing data. Points from the study as a whole: About five TRBV segments were more frequent in patients than controls; TRBV5-6, TRBV5-1 and TRBV20-1 belonged to this group.

Built from TCR beta cDNA, the libraries had unique molecular identifiers in them. MiXCR was run by TCRdb on the PCR reads, yielding one entry per CDR3 protein. The sample has hundreds of thousands of distinct CDR3 sequences, just under 30% seen once; the top ten hold about 0.5%. These receptors' antigens are unknown. Sequencing used blood. The receptors derive from a girl between 5 and 17 years old with multiple sclerosis.

This clonotype has just a few counts. V gene TRBV6-6 combines with J gene TRBJ1-2; tentatively, D is TRBD1 (5 bases). Germline CDR1 is MNHNY and CDR2 is SVGAGI (reference sequence). There are 15 residues in the CDR3. Trimming stripped 6 bases from V and 3 bases from J, with 17 bases between. This chain's CDR3 is CASRTKRRAHYGYTF. CDR3 DNA sequence: TGTGCCAGCAGGACAAAGCGCAGGGCCCACTATGGCTACACCTTC.

This chain joins TRBV6-6 and TRBJ1-4; D gene uncertain. CDR1 is MNHNY and CDR2 is SVGAGI in the germline V gene (reference sequence). The CDR3 spans 14 residues. Trimming stripped 9 bases from V and 4 bases from J, with 15 bases between. CDR3 sequence (DNA): TGTGCCAGTAGAGCGGCAGGCGGTAATGAAAAACTGTTTTTT. This translates into CASRAAGGNEKLFF.

This clonotype was picked up a small number of times. The chain links TRBV7-2 to TRBJ1-6; D gene ambiguous. This CDR3 spans 17 amino acids. The germline V and J ends were trimmed by 1 base and 7 bases, with 17 bases remaining between them. Germline V CDR1 and CDR2: SGHTA, FQGNSA. The CDR3 DNA sequence: TGTGCCAGCAGCTTAGGGGGTGTGGGCGTCCCAAATTCACCCCTCCACTTT. Residues: CASSLGGVGVPNSPLHF.

Ten or more counts support this clonotype. The chain recombines TRBV5-1 with TRBJ2-1; D might be TRBD2 (6 bases). This CDR3 region has 17 residues. V was cut by 2 bases and J by 4 bases, with 19 bases left in between. Germline V lookup: CDR1 SGHRS, CDR2 YFSETQ. The CDR3 DNA sequence: TGCGCCAGCAGCTTCGCGGGGCTACAAGGGGTTTACAATGAGCAGTTCTTC. Its protein is CASSFAGLQGVYNEQFF.

The chain links TRBV10-3 to TRBJ2-1, with D maybe TRBD2 (5 bases). In germline, CDR1 is ENHRY, CDR2 SYGVKD. Trimming left V 7 bases short and J 0 bases short, with 13 bases between. The CDR3 runs to 15 residues. The CDR3 spells CAINVAPSSYNEQFF. CDR3 nucleotides: TGTGCCATCAACGTAGCGCCAAGCTCCTACAATGAGCAGTTCTTC.

This clonotype was counted ten times or more. The chain employs TRBV7-2 and TRBJ1-5; possible D gene TRBD1, 6 bases. Germline CDR1 and CDR2: SGHTA and FQGNSA. The CDR3 has 13 residues. Trimming shortened V by 5 bases and J by 5 bases, and 10 bases separated the two germline ends. The CDR3 DNA sequence: TGTGCCAGCAGCATTAGGGGGGATCAGCCCCAGCATTTT. Protein product: CASSIRGDQPQHF.

The genes are TRBV10-3 and TRBJ1-5, with 8 bases fitting TRBD1. The CDR3 sequence is 14 residues long. Trimming removed 10 bases from V and 5 bases from J; junction bases left unmatched: 10. CDR1 is ENHRY and CDR2 is SYGVKD in the germline V gene. The CDR3, as DNA: TGTGCCACGGGACCAGGGGGCGGATATCAGCCCCAGCATTTT. This translates into CATGPGGGYQPQHF.

A few counts support this clonotype. The chain couples TRBV10-3 to TRBJ2-7, with D maybe TRBD1 (6 bases). CDR3 length: 14 amino acids. V was trimmed by 6 bases and J by 1 base, leaving 13 bases between them. Germline loops: CDR1 ENHRY, CDR2 SYGVKD. In DNA form, the CDR3 reads TGTGCCATCAGCAGGACAGACAGATCCTACGAGCAGTACTTC. Translated, it gives CAISRTDRSYEQYF.

This chain uses TRBV25-1 with TRBJ2-5; a weak D match, TRBD2 (6 bases). The J call may be mistaken, given a closer DNA end match to TRBJ2-7. CDR1 and CDR2 from the germline V gene are MGHDK and SYGVNS. The CDR3 length is 15 residues. CDR3 sequence: CASRPGGVLVGEQYF. As DNA, the CDR3 is TGTGCCAGCAGACCCGGAGGGGTTCTGGTAGGCGAGCAGTACTTC.

This clonotype has only a few counts. The V call is TRBV11-3, the J call TRBJ2-1; D is possibly TRBD1 (5 bases). V shed 6 bases and J shed 4 bases, with 10 bases lying between them. This CDR3 comprises 13 residues. Looked up from germline, CDR1 is SGHNT and CDR2 is YENEEA. CDR3 amino acids: CASSSRGYNEQFF. The CDR3 region has the DNA TGTGCCAGCAGTTCTAGGGGTTACAATGAGCAGTTCTTC.

This clonotype was observed a few times. The rearrangement links TRBV9 to TRBJ2-5; 9 bases map to TRBD2. The germline gives CDR1 SGDLS, CDR2 YYNGEE. The length of the CDR3 is 18 residues. V was clipped by 3 bases and J by 0 bases; unmatched bases: 12. CDR3 in DNA: TGTGCCAGCAGCGACCGCCCGACTAGCGGACTGTACCAAGAGACCCAGTACTTC. Encoded protein: CASSDRPTSGLYQETQYF. Looking up the rest from reference TRBV9 and TRBJ2-5 gives the full variable domain: DSGVTQTPKHLITATGQRVTLRCSPRSGDLSVYWYQQSLDQGLQFLIQYYNGEERAKGNILERFSAQQFPDLHSELNLSSLELGDSALYFCASSDRPTSGLYQETQYFGPGTRLLVL.

The genes are TRBV20-1 and TRBJ2-5, with D perhaps matching TRBD2 (5 bases). CDR3 size: 14 residues. Per the germline V gene, CDR1 is DFQATT and CDR2 is SNEGSKA (reference sequence). Trimming removed 5 bases from V and 5 bases from J, with 18 bases in between. CDR3 sequence reads: CSACRFSVSETQYF. CDR3 nucleotide sequence: TGCAGTGCTTGCAGGTTTAGCGTGAGTGAGACCCAGTACTTC.

The chain uses TRBV20-1 and TRBJ2-1, with D perhaps matching TRBD1 or TRBD2 (6 bases each). The CDR3 extends over 14 amino acids. In germline, CDR1 is DFQATT, CDR2 SNEGSKA (reference sequence). Trimming stripped 1 base from V and 5 bases from J, with 12 bases between. CDR3 in amino acids: CSARVRGPNNEQFF. Written as DNA, the CDR3 is TGCAGTGCTAGAGTCCGGGGGCCCAACAATGAGCAGTTCTTC.

Turning to this clonotype: This is likely a read error, given that the CDR3 carries no conserved phenylalanine or tryptophan at its end. V gene TRBV7-2 combines with J gene TRBJ2-7; TRBD2 matches 7 bases. The CDR3 extends over 17 amino acids. V lost 1 base and J lost 2; bases outside the gene matches: 11. In germline, CDR1 is SGHTA, CDR2 FQGNSA. The CDR3 sequence: CASSLDAWTSQTYEQYL. CDR3 bases: TGTGCCAGCAGCTTAGACGCTTGGACTAGTCAAACCTACGAGCAGTACTTG.

The rearrangement uses TRBV20-1 and TRBJ1-2, with 8 positions matching TRBD1. Germline V gene data show CDR1 as DFQATT and CDR2 as SNEGSKA (reference sequence). Germline trimming cut 7 bases from V and 4 bases from J; bases unmatched to any gene: 11. This CDR3 contains 14 residues. The CDR3 DNA reads TGCAGTGTCATTACAGCAGGGGGCATCTATGGCTACACCTTC. As protein: CSVITAGGIYGYTF.

The J gene is TRBJ1-6, the V gene TRBV5-1; D is ambiguous. Germline CDR1 is SGHRS and CDR2 is YFSETQ. Trimming took off 2 bases at V and 8 bases at J, with 23 bases between the two ends. The CDR3 covers 18 residues. The CDR3 sequence: CASSFGLRRPTRDSPLHF. CDR3 in DNA: TGCGCCAGCAGCTTCGGGTTAAGGCGGCCGACACGGGATTCACCCCTCCACTTT. Variable domain in full (rest from reference TRBV5-1 and TRBJ1-6): KAGVTQTPRYLIKTRGQQVTLSCSPISGHRSVSWYQQTPGQGLQFLFEYFSETQRNKGNFPGRFSGRQFSNSRSEMNVSTLELGDSALYLCASSFGLRRPTRDSPLHFGNGTRLTVT.

This clonotype has a handful of counts. V is TRBV2 and J is TRBJ2-3, with D maybe TRBD1 (5 bases). CDR1 SNHLY and CDR2 FYNNEI come from the germline V gene. V was pared by 8 bases and J by 4 bases, with 10 bases between. CDR3 length equals 12 residues. The CDR3 protein is CASGRDSDTQYF. In DNA form, the CDR3 reads TGTGCCAGCGGCAGGGATTCAGATACGCAGTATTTT.